The present TCR beta chain was sequenced within a study of blood T cell repertoires in COVID-19. CDR1 and CDR2 from the germline V gene are SGHKS and YYEKEE (reference sequence). V was trimmed by 6 bases and J by 3 bases, leaving 21 bases between them. The length of the CDR3 is 16 residues. Some clones are missing from TCRdb's copy, which holds only in-frame ones; the method was immunoSEQ multiplex PCR. The repertoire holds 95,000 to 150,000 clones, 85% seen once, with 6.6% in the top ten. Sample: peripheral blood. The chain links TRBV5-5 to TRBJ1-2; TRBD1 might be the D (6 bases). This sequence originates from a man older than 75 with active or convalescent COVID-19. CDR3 DNA: TGTGCCAGCAACCGAGAGAATAGAGGGGGGGACTATGGCTACACCTTC. Translated, it gives CASNRENRGGDYGYTF. The whole variable domain, filled in from reference TRBV5-5 and TRBJ1-2, reads DAGVTQSPTHLIKTRGQQVTLRCSPISGHKSVSWYQQVLGQGPQFIFQYYEKEERGRGNFPDRFSARQFPNYSSELNVNALLLGDSALYLCASNRENRGGDYGYTFGSGTRLTVV.